The 8 T cell receptor beta chains in this list originate from one sample, sequenced in a study of blood T cells in healthy people across ages. Using a J-beta primer mix together with a sample-barcoded 5' primer, a second PCR was run for about 7 to 12 cycles. MiXCR, applied by TCRdb to the 5' RACE reads, yields one record per CDR3 protein. The data contain approximately 900,000 distinct CDR3 sequences, approximately 49% of them singletons. Sequenced input: blood. The receptors shown here come from a man aged 25-40 years in good health.

This clonotype was observed once. Sequence at one end of the junction differs from germline and may be a read error. The genes are TRBV9 and TRBJ2-3; D is tentatively TRBD1 or TRBD2 (6 bases each). The CDR3 totals 15 residues. Germline CDR1 and CDR2: SGDLS and YYNGEE. The CDR3 DNA follows: TGTGCCGGCAGCGTAGGAGGGCAGGGGAAGGATACGCAGTATTTT. As protein: CAGSVGGQGKDTQYF.

The rearrangement links TRBV24-1 to TRBJ1-2; 11 bases line up with TRBD1. Germline V lookup: CDR1 KGHDR, CDR2 SFDVKD. The length of the CDR3 is 15 residues. Trimming removed 5 bases from V and 4 bases from J; junction bases left unmatched: 5. CDR3 protein: CATSAGQGDFYGYTF. The CDR3 bases are TGTGCCACCAGTGCGGGACAGGGGGACTTCTATGGCTACACCTTC.

As regards this clonotype: The junction departs from the called germline gene at one end, perhaps through a read error. CDR3 in DNA: TGCGCCAGCAGTTCTCAAAGGGTTGAGCGGTTCTTC. Protein: CASSSQRVERFF. The chain links TRBV5-1 to TRBJ2-1; D call uncertain. The CDR3 is made up of 12 amino acids. Germline CDR1 and CDR2: SGHRS and YFSETQ.

J is TRBJ2-3 and V is TRBV6-4; no firm D call. Germline V CDR1 and CDR2: MRHNA, SNTAGT. V dropped 11 bases and J dropped 0 bases, with 12 bases sitting between them. The CDR3 is 13 amino acids. Here the CDR3 DNA reads TGTGCCGTCAGTCGATCTAGCACAGATACGCAGTATTTT. It yields the protein CAVSRSSTDTQYF.

The chain is built from TRBV20-1 and TRBJ2-5; 7 bases fit TRBD2. Matching the DNA end better, TRBJ2-7 makes the J call doubtful. CDR1 DFQATT and CDR2 SNEGSKA come from the germline V gene (reference sequence). CDR3 size: 14 residues. This chain's CDR3 is CSAPYSSGTYEQYF. CDR3 nucleotides: TGCAGTGCTCCCTATTCTAGCGGCACCTACGAGCAGTACTTC.

This chain connects TRBV5-1 to TRBJ2-5; 10 nucleotides align to TRBD1. Germline CDR1 reads SGHRS; CDR2 reads YFSETQ. V was clipped by 4 bases and J by 12 bases; unmatched bases: 15. The CDR3 extends over 15 amino acids. CDR3: CASSPGDRGGGAEYF. The CDR3 DNA reads TGCGCCAGCAGCCCGGGGGACAGGGGCGGAGGAGCGGAGTACTTC.

The genes are TRBV7-2 and TRBJ2-3, with 7 bases identical to TRBD2. CDR1 and CDR2 (germline): SGHTA, FQGNSA. CDR3 length: 14 amino acids. The V and J ends lost 3 bases and 6 bases, in that order; junction bases with no gene match: 6. CDR3 sequence: CASSLMGGVDTQYF. The CDR3 DNA sequence: TGTGCCAGCAGCTTGATGGGGGGGGTGGATACGCAGTATTTT.

The CDR3 bases are TGTGCCAGCAGAGATGGGGAAAGCGACGAGCAGTACTTC. It is translated as CASRDGESDEQYF. The chain joins TRBV11-3 to TRBJ2-5; D ambiguous. The J call could be wrong; TRBJ2-7 is a better fit for the DNA end. CDR3 size: 13 residues. CDR1 SGHNT and CDR2 YENEEA come from the germline V gene.